A single sample is the source of the 27 T cell receptor beta chains below, sequenced in a study of spatial heterogeneity in lung cancer. General study results and limits: The number of expanded tumor alpha and beta chains correlated with mutation number.

Antigens for these TCRs are unknown. TCRdb redid the calling of the 5' RACE reads with MiXCR, one entry per CDR3 protein. The table shows 9,500 to 13,000 distinct CDR3 sequences, with around 10% occurring only once. Time point defined: sample taken at primary tumor resection. The starting material was lung tumor tissue, obtained at surgery. The receptors derive from a female donor with early-stage non-small cell lung cancer.

In its sample, this clonotype ranks as medium-sized. The chain combines TRBV7-2 with TRBJ2-7; 9 nucleotides line up with TRBD2. The germline CDR1 and CDR2 sequences are SGHTA and FQGNSA. CDR3 length equals 15 residues. The V segment lost 6 bases and the J segment 1 base; nucleotides outside the gene matches: 7. This CDR3 reads CASSPSGTTSYEQYF. The CDR3 DNA reads as TGTGCCAGCAGTCCTAGCGGGACTACGTCCTACGAGCAGTACTTC.

This clonotype came up a few times. The V call is TRBV12-3 or TRBV12-4, the J call TRBJ1-2; D remains ambiguous. The ends were cut back, 4 bases at V and 2 bases at J, with 11 bases in the middle. This CDR3 contains 14 residues. The CDR3 reads CASSSGPANYGYTF. The CDR3 DNA sequence: TGTGCCAGCAGTTCCGGGCCTGCAAACTATGGCTACACCTTC.

This chain's CDR3 is CASSWGTSGGVGETQYF. For the CDR3, the DNA is TGTGCCAGCAGCTGGGGGACTAGCGGAGGGGTAGGGGAGACCCAGTACTTC. This chain links TRBV5-5 with TRBJ2-5, with 11 bases matching TRBD2. CDR3 length equals 17 residues. In germline, CDR1 is SGHKS, CDR2 YYEKEE (reference sequence). With 3 bases clipped from V and 5 bases from J, the junction kept 12 bases outside the gene matches.

This clonotype ranks as medium-sized (0.01 to 0.1%). The chain recombines TRBV7-2 with TRBJ2-1; 9 bases agree with TRBD2. The ends lost 1 base at V and 9 bases at J; junction bases unmatched: 10. CDR3 length equals 16 residues. Germline loops: CDR1 SGHTA, CDR2 FQGNSA. The CDR3 reads CASSLGAGGFLSEQFF. Here the CDR3 DNA reads TGTGCCAGCAGCTTAGGAGCGGGGGGCTTCCTAAGTGAGCAGTTCTTC.

As for this clonotype: Just one base apart from a much larger clone, this may be a read error. The chain couples TRBV20-1 to TRBJ2-1; the match to TRBD2 covers 9 bases. V shed 7 bases and J 5 bases; nucleotides not matched to a gene: 6. The CDR3 sequence is 13 residues long. From germline, CDR1 is DFQATT and CDR2 SNEGSKA (reference sequence). CDR3 sequence: CSGSPSGNNEQFF. Here the CDR3 DNA reads TGCAGTGGTAGTCCTAGCGGGAACAATGAGCAGTTCTTC.

At least ten counts were recorded for this clonotype. V is TRBV29-1 and J is TRBJ1-1; D gene ambiguous. Trimming took 4 bases from V and 0 from J, leaving 21 bases between them. The CDR3 runs to 17 residues. Germline loops: CDR1 SQVTM, CDR2 ANQGSEA. The chain's CDR3 is CSVAYRWSSQLNTEAFF. CDR3 in DNA: TGCAGCGTTGCCTATCGTTGGTCCTCCCAATTGAACACTGAAGCTTTCTTT.

The table lists this clonotype with a few counts. The gene calls are TRBV7-8 and TRBJ2-3; 7 bases are a match to TRBD2. Germline V gene lookup returns CDR1 SGHVS and CDR2 FQNEAQ. Trimming cost V 3 bases and J 0 bases; bases outside gene matches: 3. This CDR3 contains 15 residues. CDR3 sequence: CASSLGLLSTDTQYF. CDR3 bases: TGTGCCAGCAGCTTGGGACTATTGAGCACAGATACGCAGTATTTT.

This sequence joins TRBV7-2 and TRBJ2-2; no clear D. CDR1 and CDR2 from the germline V gene are SGHTA and FQGNSA. V lost 3 bases and J lost 4, with 12 bases in between. The CDR3 length is 15 residues. CDR3 sequence reads: CASSFVLGSTGELFF. Here the CDR3 DNA reads TGTGCCAGCAGCTTCGTTCTAGGTTCCACCGGGGAGCTGTTTTTT.

This clonotype rates as medium-sized. The chain couples TRBV7-2 to TRBJ1-3; possible D gene TRBD1, 5 bases. The germline V and J ends were trimmed by 2 bases and 0 bases, with 11 bases remaining between them. This CDR3 region has 16 residues. Germline loops: CDR1 SGHTA, CDR2 FQGNSA. CDR3: CASSLLGRVSGNTIYF. CDR3 DNA sequence: TGTGCCAGCAGCTTACTGGGACGCGTCTCTGGAAACACCATATATTTT.

This clonotype was counted ten times or more. This chain connects TRBV3-1 to TRBJ2-1; maybe TRBD2 (5 bases). Trimming removed 0 bases at V and 4 bases at J, with 10 bases between. CDR1 LGHDT and CDR2 YNNKEL come from the germline V gene (reference sequence). CDR3 length: 15 residues. The chain's CDR3 is CASSQDGVGYNEQFF. The DNA of the CDR3 is TGTGCCAGCAGCCAAGACGGGGTCGGTTACAATGAGCAGTTCTTC.

The gene calls are TRBV5-1 and TRBJ1-1; tentatively, D is TRBD1 (6 bases). There are 13 residues in the CDR3. The germline V gene encodes CDR1 SGHRS and CDR2 YFSETQ. The germline V and J ends were trimmed by 0 bases and 9 bases, with 12 bases remaining between them. CDR3 protein: CASSLETGLKAFF. The CDR3 region has the DNA TGCGCCAGCAGCTTGGAGACAGGACTAAAAGCTTTCTTT.

This clonotype was detected ten times or more. The chain recombines TRBV7-2 with TRBJ1-6; D is perhaps TRBD1 (5 bases). The CDR3 spans 17 residues. V gave up 1 base and J gave up 0 bases, with 10 bases separating them. CDR1 is SGHTA, CDR2 FQGNSA, per germline. CDR3 sequence (DNA): TGTGCCAGCAGCTTAGGGGGCCTCGGCTCCTATAATTCACCCCTCCACTTT. Translation: CASSLGGLGSYNSPLHF.

By share, this clonotype ranks as medium-sized (0.01 to 0.1%). The V gene is TRBV20-1, the J gene TRBJ2-7, with D perhaps TRBD2 (6 bases). CDR1 is DFQATT, CDR2 SNEGSKA, per germline (reference sequence). Trimming removed 1 base from V and 6 bases from J, with 19 bases in between. This CDR3 has 15 amino acids. The CDR3 coding sequence is TGCAGTGCTAGAGGTAGAGCGGGCTCCCTAGGCGAGCAGTACTTC. It specifies CSARGRAGSLGEQYF.

This chain joins TRBV20-1 and TRBJ2-2; D not certain. The germline CDR1 and CDR2 sequences are DFQATT and SNEGSKA (reference sequence). Trimming pared 3 bases from V and 2 bases from J, leaving 7 bases between. CDR3 length: 13 amino acids. The CDR3 protein is CSARRPNTGELFF. The CDR3 DNA reads as TGCAGTGCTAGGAGACCAAACACCGGGGAGCTGTTTTTT.

The sample holds many counts of this clonotype. This rearrangement joins TRBV29-1 to TRBJ1-1; 7 nucleotides match TRBD1. Germline lookup yields CDR1 SQVTM and CDR2 ANQGSEA. The CDR3 has 15 amino acids. The ends lost 4 bases at V and 3 bases at J; junction bases unmatched: 11. CDR3 in amino acids: CSVVGEGGPYTEAFF. CDR3 coding DNA: TGCAGCGTTGTAGGCGAAGGGGGCCCGTACACTGAAGCTTTCTTT.

This clonotype has more than one count but fewer than ten. This chain links TRBV18 with TRBJ1-1; no firm D call. The germline V gene has CDR1 KGHSH and CDR2 LQKENI. Trimming removed 10 bases at V and 5 bases at J, with 17 bases between. This CDR3 has 13 residues. DNA for the CDR3: TGTGCCACATCTGGAGAGATAACTACTGAAGCTTTCTTT. Translation gives CATSGEITTEAFF.

This clonotype is classed as medium-sized. This chain links TRBV6-6 with TRBJ2-1, with D hard to call. V lost 5 bases and J 0 bases, leaving 14 bases between the germline ends. The CDR3 contains 16 residues. CDR1 is MNHNY, CDR2 SVGAGI, per germline (reference sequence). CDR3 amino acids: CASSKNARSSYNEQFF. CDR3 DNA sequence: TGTGCCAGCAGTAAGAATGCCAGGAGCTCCTACAATGAGCAGTTCTTC.

This clonotype appeared many times. The V gene is TRBV7-8, the J gene TRBJ1-5; no definite D call. The germline V gene has CDR1 SGHVS and CDR2 FQNEAQ. Trimming removed 1 base at V and 5 bases at J, with 12 bases between. This CDR3 spans 15 amino acids. The DNA for the CDR3 is TGTGCCAGCAGCTTAGATGGGTTAGCCCATCAGCCCCAGCATTTT. Its protein product is CASSLDGLAHQPQHF.

This chain joins TRBV7-6 and TRBJ1-2; D perhaps matches TRBD1 (5 bases). Trimming left V 2 bases short and J 5 bases short, with 9 bases between. Germline loops: CDR1 SGHVS, CDR2 FNYEAQ. The CDR3 spans 13 residues. CDR3 protein: CASSLRGEYGYTF. Written as DNA, the CDR3 is TGTGCCAGCAGCTTACGGGGGGAGTATGGCTACACCTTC.

In its sample, this clonotype was seen many times. CDR3 DNA sequence: TGTGCCATCAGTGGAGAGGGATTCCAAGAGACCCAGTACTTC. Amino acids: CAISGEGFQETQYF. V and J are TRBV10-3 and TRBJ2-5; TRBD2 might be the D (5 bases). V was clipped by 4 bases and J by 1 base, with 10 bases between them. The CDR3 length is 14 residues. Germline CDR1 ENHRY, CDR2 SYGVKD.

In its sample, this clonotype was seen many times. The rearrangement uses TRBV7-2 and TRBJ2-1, with D hard to call. Germline assignment: CDR1 SGHTA and CDR2 FQGNSA. This CDR3 is built from 11 residues. V was pared by 2 bases and J by 11 bases, with 7 bases between. In DNA, the CDR3 is TGTGCCAGCAGCTTATCCATAAAGCAGTTCTTC. The encoded protein is CASSLSIKQFF.

This clonotype was seen a single time. The rearrangement links TRBV10-3 to TRBJ1-1, with a tentative D call TRBD1 (6 bases). The V gene lost 3 bases and the J gene lost 2 bases, with 10 bases spanning the gap. Germline CDR1 and CDR2: ENHRY and SYGVKD. The CDR3 length is 14 residues. The CDR3 region is CAISDRGINTEAFF. In DNA form, the CDR3 reads TGTGCCATCAGTGACAGGGGAATAAACACTGAAGCTTTCTTT.

This clonotype was seen more than once but under ten times. V is TRBV25-1 and J is TRBJ2-1, with TRBD1 matching 7 bases. In germline, CDR1 is MGHDK, CDR2 SYGVNS. With V trimmed by 5 bases and J by 0 bases, 4 bases remained unmatched. The CDR3 loop spans 15 amino acids. CDR3 bases: TGTGCCAGCAGTAAAGGGGGCGGCTCCTACAATGAGCAGTTCTTC. Translation gives CASSKGGGSYNEQFF.

This clonotype has at least ten counts. The V call is TRBV7-2, the J call TRBJ1-2; D ambiguous. V dropped 2 bases and J dropped 5 bases, with 12 bases sitting between them. The CDR3 is 14 residues long. Germline V gene data show CDR1 as SGHTA and CDR2 as FQGNSA. The CDR3 region is CASSLLAGQYGYTF. CDR3 DNA: TGTGCCAGCAGCTTATTGGCAGGCCAGTATGGCTACACCTTC.

This clonotype was counted between two and nine times. J is TRBJ1-2 and V is TRBV4-2; D is ambiguous. Germline assignment: CDR1 LGHNA and CDR2 YNFKEQ. The CDR3 is 14 residues long. The germline V and J ends were trimmed by 5 bases and 5 bases, with 15 bases remaining between them. CDR3 sequence (DNA): TGTGCCAGCAGCACCCGGATCGAGTATTATGGCTACACCTTC. Translating gives CASSTRIEYYGYTF.

This clonotype was seen repeatedly, ten times or more. V is TRBV24-1 and J is TRBJ2-5; D might be TRBD1 or TRBD2, each matching 5 bases. Germline loops: CDR1 KGHDR, CDR2 SFDVKD. The ends were cut back, 9 bases at V and 2 bases at J, with 12 bases in the middle. The CDR3 totals 13 residues. The CDR3 spells CATGEGSQETQYF. CDR3 in DNA: TGTGCCACCGGCGAGGGGTCTCAAGAGACCCAGTACTTC.

The J gene is TRBJ2-2, the V gene TRBV7-2; no definite D call. The ends were cut back, 5 bases at V and 5 bases at J, with 9 bases in the middle. The CDR3 sequence is 13 residues long. Germline CDR1 SGHTA, CDR2 FQGNSA. The CDR3 sequence is CASSGYGTGELFF. CDR3 in DNA: TGTGCCAGCAGCGGGTATGGTACCGGGGAGCTGTTTTTT.